This TCR beta chain was obtained from a study of identical twins. General observations from the study: Conclusions came from cross-sectional statistical analysis, not from following the same donors.

A universal primer site was incorporated via template switching, and the cDNA contained unique molecular identifiers. TCRdb ran MiXCR on the 5' RACE reads and lists one entry per CDR3 protein. The sample lists around 500,000 distinct CDR3 sequences, 14% occurring once. The CDR3 spans 15 residues. Germline V CDR1 and CDR2: DFQATT, SNEGSKA (reference sequence). V dropped 0 bases and J dropped 4; count of bases not matched to a gene: 6. This clonotype occurred a few times. What it binds is not known. This sample also belongs to another study, concerning yellow fever vaccine responses in identical twins. From that paper: Reports say the vaccine T cell response in twins looked partly convergent and partly personalized.

Material: CD4+ T cells sorted from blood. This sequence joins TRBV20-1 and TRBJ2-1, with 7 bases matching TRBD1. The sequence derives from a woman aged 18 to 35 in good health. This chain's CDR3 is CSAREPKGAYNEQFF. CDR3 DNA sequence: TGCAGTGCTAGAGAGCCTAAGGGGGCATACAATGAGCAGTTCTTC.